Presented here are 14 T cell receptor beta chains from one specimen sequenced in a study of T cell responses to AZD1222 COVID-19 vaccine. The method was immunoSEQ multiplex PCR; TCRdb's version includes in-frame clones alone and lacks a portion of them. The sample carries about 85,000 clones, about 86% recorded once. This material consisted of peripheral blood, taken on day 0 of AZD1222 vaccination. These receptors came from an adult in good health.

CDR3 sequence (DNA): TGTGCCAGCAGCTTAGCGGCTAGCGGGGCCTCGAACGAGCAGTACTTC. Translation: CASSLAASGASNEQYF. The chain uses TRBV7-2 and TRBJ2-7, with 9 bases aligning to TRBD2. There are 16 residues in the CDR3. CDR1 SGHTA and CDR2 FQGNSA come from the germline V gene. Trimming removed 0 bases from V and 5 bases from J; junction bases left unmatched: 8. Using reference TRBV7-2 and TRBJ2-7 for the parts outside the CDR3, the full variable domain is GAGVSQSPSNKVTEKGKDVELRCDPISGHTALYWYRQSLGQGLEFLIYFQGNSAPDKSGLPSDRFSAERTGGSVSTLTIQRTQQEDSAVYLCASSLAASGASNEQYFGPGTRLTVT.

This chain joins TRBV19 and TRBJ2-1, with D perhaps matching TRBD1 (5 bases). V lost 4 bases and J 3 bases, leaving 19 bases between the germline ends. The germline V gene has CDR1 LNHDA and CDR2 SQIVND (reference sequence). The length of the CDR3 is 17 residues. The CDR3 sequence is CASSRGGGPARYNEQFF. Here the CDR3 DNA reads TGTGCCAGTAGTAGGGGCGGCGGCCCGGCTCGCTACAATGAGCAGTTCTTC.

The chain is built from TRBV4-3 and TRBJ2-3, with no clear D. Germline assignment: CDR1 LGHNA and CDR2 YSLEER. This CDR3 is built from 16 residues. V lost 1 base, J lost 4 bases, and 15 bases lay in between. The CDR3, as DNA: TGCGCCAGCAGCCAAGTGACCGCAACGGGTCCAGATACGCAGTATTTT. Protein product: CASSQVTATGPDTQYF.

The chain recombines TRBV11-2 with TRBJ2-7, with 9 bases identical to TRBD1. The CDR3 loop spans 14 amino acids. The V and J ends lost 7 bases and 2 bases, in that order; junction bases with no gene match: 6. Germline-derived CDR1 and CDR2 are SGHAT and FQNNGV. CDR3 sequence: CASIPGQGPYEQYF. Written as DNA, the CDR3 is TGTGCCAGCATCCCGGGACAGGGTCCCTACGAGCAGTACTTC.

This chain uses TRBV14 with TRBJ2-5, with D hard to call. The germline V gene has CDR1 SGHDN and CDR2 FVKESK. The CDR3 is made up of 15 amino acids. V gave up 2 bases and J gave up 5 bases, with 15 bases separating them. The DNA of the CDR3 is TGTGCCAGCAGCCAAAAGGTCGGGCGCCCCGAGACCCAGTACTTC. Its translation is CASSQKVGRPETQYF.

This chain connects TRBV18 to TRBJ2-4; D is perhaps TRBD1 or TRBD2 (7 bases each). The germline V gene has CDR1 KGHSH and CDR2 LQKENI. Trimming cost V 3 bases and J 6 bases, with 15 bases left between them. The length of the CDR3 is 15 residues. This CDR3 reads CASSPSTGRGNIQYF. The CDR3 DNA follows: TGTGCCAGCTCACCTTCGACAGGGAGGGGAAACATTCAGTACTTC.

J is TRBJ2-6 and V is TRBV28; TRBD1 might be the D (6 bases). Trimming stripped 3 bases from V and 0 bases from J, with 15 bases between. There are 18 residues in the CDR3. Germline CDR1 is MDHEN and CDR2 is SYDVKM. CDR3 coding DNA: TGTGCCAGCAGTTTTCCCCTCGAGGACAGCTCTGGGGCCAACGTCCTGACTTTC. Protein product: CASSFPLEDSSGANVLTF.

V is TRBV11-2 and J is TRBJ2-7; TRBD1 aligns across 10 bases. The germline V gene encodes CDR1 SGHAT and CDR2 FQNNGV. The CDR3 totals 17 residues. The ends lost 0 bases at V and 2 bases at J; junction bases unmatched: 7. This CDR3 reads CASSLDGTGVLTYEQYF. The CDR3 DNA is TGTGCCAGCAGCTTAGACGGGACAGGGGTGCTAACCTACGAGCAGTACTTC.

This sequence joins TRBV18 and TRBJ2-2, with unresolved D. The CDR3 is made up of 17 amino acids. The V and J ends lost 3 bases and 5 bases respectively, with 19 bases between them. Per germline, CDR1 KGHSH and CDR2 LQKENI. DNA for the CDR3: TGTGCCAGCTCACCCTACGGTACCCGAACTGGAACCGGGGAGCTGTTTTTT. Its translation: CASSPYGTRTGTGELFF. The whole variable domain, filled in from reference TRBV18 and TRBJ2-2, reads NAGVMQNPRHLVRRRGQEARLRCSPMKGHSHVYWYRQLPEEGLKFMVYLQKENIIDESGMPKERFSAEFPKEGPSILRIQQVVRGDSAAYFCASSPYGTRTGTGELFFGEGSRLTVL.

This sequence joins TRBV18 and TRBJ2-3, with 9 bases matching TRBD1. The germline V gene encodes CDR1 KGHSH and CDR2 LQKENI. The CDR3 length is 18 residues. Germline trimming cut 1 base from V and 2 bases from J; bases unmatched to any gene: 10. In nucleotides, the CDR3 is TGTGCCAGCTCACCACGTAAGGCGGGACAGGGATACACAGATACGCAGTATTTT. This codes for CASSPRKAGQGYTDTQYF.

The chain couples TRBV4-3 to TRBJ2-1; TRBD2 is a possible D gene (5 bases). This CDR3 is 16 amino acids long. Trimming shortened V by 4 bases and J by 5 bases, and 18 bases separated the two germline ends. Germline-derived CDR1 and CDR2 are LGHNA and YSLEER. The CDR3 region has the DNA TGCGCCAGCAGCCCCAGTCGGACTTCAAGACACAATGAGCAGTTCTTC. Amino acid sequence: CASSPSRTSRHNEQFF.

The CDR3 spells CASSLLGGRTEAFF. In nucleotides, the CDR3 is TGTGCCAGCAGCTTGCTCGGGGGGCGTACTGAAGCTTTCTTT. The rearrangement links TRBV7-9 to TRBJ1-1; possibly TRBD1 for D (6 bases). Trimming cost V 3 bases and J 5 bases, with 13 bases left between them. The CDR3 contains 14 residues. CDR1 is SEHNR, CDR2 FQNEAQ, per germline (reference sequence).

This clone showed up just a few times. The chain links TRBV5-6 to TRBJ2-2, with TRBD2 matching over 7 bases. V dropped 6 bases and J dropped 6; count of bases not matched to a gene: 14. The CDR3 sequence is 16 residues long. The germline V gene has CDR1 SGHDT and CDR2 YYEEEE. DNA of the CDR3: TGTGCCAGCACCGAAATGGCGGGAGCCTATTCCGGGGAGCTGTTTTTT. Translated, it gives CASTEMAGAYSGELFF.

This clone has only one observation. The rearrangement uses TRBV6-5 and TRBJ1-3; D uncertain. Germline loops: CDR1 MNHEY, CDR2 SVGAGI. Deletions cut 6 bases from V and 6 bases from J, with 6 bases between. This CDR3 has 11 residues. The CDR3 spells CASREANTIYF. CDR3 bases: TGTGCCAGCAGGGAGGCAAACACCATATATTTT.